This T cell receptor (beta chain) is from a study of cytotoxic CD8 clonotypes in ibrutinib-treated CLL. At the level of the study: Across the patients, about a dozen were relapsed/refractory, about 14 treatment-naive and under 18 IGHV unmutated. Study-wide results and limits: Clonality showed a rise at ibrutinib response that reversed toward baseline at progression. Baseline clonality exceeded age-matched healthy donors and tracked circulating CD8+ T-cell counts.

Turning to this clone: Its antigen is currently unknown.

The data were produced by immunoSEQ multiplex PCR, yet TCRdb's version contains in-frame clones alone and is incomplete. The table records some 130,000 clones, approximately 85% of them present only once. There are 16 residues in the CDR3. The clonotype was recovered from a human donor with chronic lymphocytic leukemia. V and J are TRBV21-1 and TRBJ1-5. TRBV21-1 is flagged as a pseudogene. The specimen comprised PBMCs, sampled after 24 months of ibrutinib treatment. CDR3 loop: CASSKGQGDTHQPQHF. The CDR3 nucleotides read TGTGCCAGCAGCAAAGGTCAAGGAGACACCCATCAGCCCCAGCATTTT.